Each of the 22 T cell receptor beta chains below was sequenced from the same sample in a study of cytomegalovirus exposure and HLA in healthy donors. Some clones are missing from TCRdb's copy, which holds only in-frame ones; the method was immunoSEQ multiplex PCR. The table has about 190,000 clones, about 82% seen once. Sequencing input: PBMCs. These receptors originate from a woman younger than 30 in good health and CMV-seronegative.

The rearrangement uses TRBV15 and TRBJ2-1; TRBD2 might be the D (5 bases). Germline assignment: CDR1 LNHNV and CDR2 YYDKDF (reference sequence). This CDR3 region has 16 residues. V was cut by 5 bases and J by 2 bases, with 16 bases left in between. The CDR3 nucleotides read TGTGCCACCAGCCCCCGTAGGGAGATGGCCTACAATGAGCAGTTCTTC. It specifies CATSPRREMAYNEQFF.

In this sample, this clone turned up once. J is TRBJ1-1 and V is TRBV7-8; 10 bases are a match to TRBD1. J was trimmed by 8 bases and V by 2 bases; bases with no gene match: 5. There are 14 residues in the CDR3. Germline CDR1 reads SGHVS; CDR2 reads FQNEAQ. CDR3 nucleotide sequence: TGTGCCAGCAGCTTATTCGGGACAGGGGAAGAAGCTTTCTTT. It yields the protein CASSLFGTGEEAFF. Full variable domain (outside the CDR3, taken from reference TRBV7-8 and TRBJ1-1): GAGVSQSPRYKVAKRGQDVALRCDPISGHVSLFWYQQALGQGPEFLTYFQNEAQLDKSGLPSDRFFAERPEGSVSTLKIQRTQQEDSAVYLCASSLFGTGEEAFFGQGTRLTVV.

The gene calls are TRBV5-6 and TRBJ2-2, with D hard to call. Germline V gene lookup returns CDR1 SGHDT and CDR2 YYEEEE. The CDR3 contains 14 residues. The germline V and J ends were trimmed by 3 bases and 4 bases, with 10 bases remaining between them. This CDR3 is CASSSRLGTGELFF. In nucleotides, the CDR3 is TGTGCCAGCAGCTCTAGGCTCGGCACCGGGGAGCTGTTTTTT.

The chain combines TRBV5-1 with TRBJ2-3, with 8 bases that match TRBD2. There are 14 residues in the CDR3. Germline V CDR1 and CDR2: SGHRS, YFSETQ. V shed 2 bases and J 1 base; nucleotides not matched to a gene: 0. CDR3 region: CASSFSGGTDTQYF. The CDR3 nucleotides read TGCGCCAGCAGCTTTAGCGGGGGCACAGATACGCAGTATTTT.

The chain employs TRBV10-2 and TRBJ2-7; D perhaps matches TRBD2 (5 bases). V was shortened by 10 bases and J by 3 bases, with 13 bases between the two germline ends. Per the germline V gene, CDR1 is WSHSY and CDR2 is SAAADI. The CDR3 sequence is 12 residues long. As DNA, the CDR3 is TGCGCCACGGGCCGGGGTAGCTACGAGCAGTACTTC. Translated, it gives CATGRGSYEQYF.

Points on this clone: At one of its ends the junction is not consistent with the germline gene, which may arise from a read error. The chain couples TRBV27 to TRBJ1-4, with 7 bases matching TRBD1. The germline V gene has CDR1 MNHEY and CDR2 SMNVEV (reference sequence). The CDR3 sequence is 13 residues long. The CDR3 sequence: CATSRGRNEKLFF. The CDR3 coding sequence is TGCGCGACCTCCAGGGGGAGGAATGAAAAACTGTTTTTT.

This chain uses TRBV5-8 with TRBJ2-7; tentatively, D is TRBD2 (7 bases). There are 17 residues in the CDR3. Trimming pared 2 bases from V and 4 bases from J, leaving 22 bases between. CDR1 is SGHTS and CDR2 is YDEGEE in the germline V gene. The CDR3 DNA follows: TGTGCCAGCAGCTTTGGGAGTCCGGTGGGGGGGCGTTACGAGCAGTACTTC. Its protein is CASSFGSPVGGRYEQYF.

V and J are TRBV27 and TRBJ1-2; TRBD1 is a possible D gene (6 bases). Germline-derived CDR1 and CDR2 are MNHEY and SMNVEV (reference sequence). Trimming took 2 bases from V and 6 from J, leaving 10 bases between them. CDR3 length equals 13 residues. The DNA of the CDR3 is TGTGCCAGCAGTTTAAGGCAGGGGAATGGCTACACCTTC. Amino acid sequence: CASSLRQGNGYTF.

J is TRBJ1-2 and V is TRBV29-1; 12 bases are shared with TRBD1. The trim removed 7 bases at V and 9 bases at J, leaving 12 bases unmatched. Germline CDR1 SQVTM, CDR2 ANQGSEA. This CDR3 region has 14 residues. The CDR3 sequence is CSAPGKGQGASYTF. CDR3 sequence (DNA): TGCAGCGCCCCTGGTAAGGGACAGGGGGCGAGCTACACCTTC.

The chain has TRBV10-3 and TRBJ1-2; D may be TRBD1 (6 bases). Trimming pared 11 bases from V and 7 bases from J, leaving 17 bases between. The CDR3 is 12 residues long. CDR1 and CDR2 (germline): ENHRY, SYGVKD. For the CDR3, the DNA is TGTGCCGTCGATCAGGGGTCCGGTGGCTACACCTTC. It codes for CAVDQGSGGYTF.

The chain has TRBV5-6 and TRBJ2-2, with D maybe TRBD2 (5 bases). V lost 0 bases to trimming and J lost 5 bases, with 11 bases between them. Germline lookup yields CDR1 SGHDT and CDR2 YYEEEE. CDR3 length: 15 amino acids. Written as DNA, the CDR3 is TGTGCCAGCAGCTTGGCACTAGATGCGACCGGGGAGCTGTTTTTT. Translating it yields CASSLALDATGELFF.

The chain links TRBV27 to TRBJ2-1, with TRBD1 as a possible D gene (6 bases). V lost 6 bases to trimming and J lost 6 bases, with 15 bases between them. In germline, CDR1 is MNHEY, CDR2 SMNVEV (reference sequence). The CDR3 sequence is 14 residues long. The CDR3: CASSYDPGVNEQFF. The DNA of the CDR3 is TGTGCCAGCAGCTACGATCCAGGGGTCAATGAGCAGTTCTTC.

The chain links TRBV27 to TRBJ2-5; D might be TRBD2 (7 bases). V was shortened by 3 bases and J by 4 bases, with 12 bases between the two germline ends. CDR3 size: 14 residues. The V gene's germline CDR1 is MNHEY and CDR2 SMNVEV (reference sequence). CDR3 amino acids: CASSFVGGGETQYF. CDR3 sequence (DNA): TGTGCCAGCAGTTTTGTAGGGGGGGGAGAGACCCAGTACTTC.

The chain combines TRBV5-1 with TRBJ2-2; D possibly corresponds to TRBD2 (6 bases). Trimming left V 0 bases short and J 2 bases short, with 11 bases between. Germline lookup yields CDR1 SGHRS and CDR2 YFSETQ. The CDR3 extends over 16 amino acids. CDR3 region: CASSLEAGINTGELFF. The CDR3 DNA sequence: TGCGCCAGCAGCTTGGAGGCGGGGATCAACACCGGGGAGCTGTTTTTT.

V usage is TRBV29-1 and J usage is TRBJ2-1; possibly TRBD2 for D (6 bases). Trimming stripped 0 bases from V and 6 bases from J, with 15 bases between. Germline CDR1 SQVTM, CDR2 ANQGSEA. The CDR3 runs 15 residues. DNA of the CDR3: TGCAGCGTTGAAGACCGGGAGACCCCCCTCAATGAGCAGTTCTTC. This translates into CSVEDRETPLNEQFF.

This chain uses TRBV6-5 with TRBJ1-6, with D uncertain. Germline assignment: CDR1 MNHEY and CDR2 SVGAGI. Trimming removed 2 bases at V and 7 bases at J, with 9 bases between. The CDR3 has 14 residues. The CDR3 reads CASSYRELNSPLHF. CDR3 nucleotides: TGTGCCAGCAGTTACCGAGAACTGAATTCACCCCTCCACTTT.

The genes are TRBV19 and TRBJ2-7, with 13 nucleotides matching TRBD2. The trim removed 6 bases at V and 6 bases at J, leaving 8 bases unmatched. The CDR3 spans 15 residues. Germline lookup yields CDR1 LNHDA and CDR2 SQIVND (reference sequence). CDR3 sequence: CASSQRLAGGGEQYF. The CDR3 DNA is TGTGCCAGTAGCCAGAGACTAGCGGGAGGCGGCGAGCAGTACTTC.

The chain joins TRBV6-1 to TRBJ1-1; 7 bases are a match to TRBD1. The CDR3 totals 15 residues. CDR1 and CDR2 (germline): MNHNS, SASEGT. The V segment lost 2 bases and the J segment 4 bases; nucleotides outside the gene matches: 7. The CDR3: CASSERQGVATEAFF. Here the CDR3 DNA reads TGTGCCAGCAGTGAACGACAGGGAGTGGCCACTGAAGCTTTCTTT.

The V gene is TRBV9, the J gene TRBJ1-1; no reliable D call. The CDR3 is made up of 14 amino acids. The V gene lost 0 bases and the J gene lost 5 bases, with 11 bases spanning the gap. Germline V gene data show CDR1 as SGDLS and CDR2 as YYNGEE. CDR3 amino acids: CASSVGGEGTEAFF. CDR3 sequence (DNA): TGTGCCAGCAGCGTAGGGGGAGAAGGGACTGAAGCTTTCTTT.

The rearrangement joins TRBV5-1 to TRBJ2-7; D call uncertain. CDR1 SGHRS and CDR2 YFSETQ come from the germline V gene. The CDR3 totals 14 residues. With 0 bases removed from V and 1 base from J, the gap between germline ends came to 8 bases. The CDR3 loop is CASSLGAMSYEQYF. In DNA, the CDR3 is TGCGCCAGCAGCTTGGGAGCGATGTCCTACGAGCAGTACTTC. The variable domain in full, completed from reference TRBV5-1 and TRBJ2-7, reads KAGVTQTPRYLIKTRGQQVTLSCSPISGHRSVSWYQQTPGQGLQFLFEYFSETQRNKGNFPGRFSGRQFSNSRSEMNVSTLELGDSALYLCASSLGAMSYEQYFGPGTRLTVT.

This clone was counted between two and nine times. V and J are TRBV27 and TRBJ2-7; TRBD2 agrees at 8 bases. V was clipped by 5 bases and J by 6 bases; unmatched bases: 15. Germline lookup yields CDR1 MNHEY and CDR2 SMNVEV (reference sequence). CDR3 length: 16 amino acids. Here the CDR3 reads CASSNRITGGRPEQYF. The CDR3 DNA follows: TGTGCCAGCAGTAATCGCATCACGGGAGGGCGTCCCGAGCAGTACTTC.

The chain recombines TRBV25-1 with TRBJ2-3; D is possibly TRBD2 (5 bases). Germline-derived CDR1 and CDR2 are MGHDK and SYGVNS. V was pared by 8 bases and J by 2 bases, with 14 bases between. The CDR3 is made up of 14 amino acids. This CDR3 is CASDGESHTDTQYF. CDR3 nucleotide sequence: TGTGCCAGCGATGGGGAGTCCCACACAGATACGCAGTATTTT.